Listed below are T cell receptor beta chains from one sample, sequenced in a study of cytomegalovirus exposure and HLA in healthy donors. TCRdb's copy holds only in-frame clones and misses some; the assay was immunoSEQ multiplex PCR. The table records just over 200,000 clones, approximately 78% of them present only once. Sequenced material: PBMCs. These receptors originate from a woman aged 40 to 50 in good health and CMV-seronegative. Each CDR3 is given with its conserved first and last residue.

CDR3: CASSPPGVPYNEQFF; J: TRBJ2-1; V: TRBV11-3
CDR3: CASSPWGGVGGYTF; J: TRBJ1-2; V: TRBV5-6
CDR3: CASSLTPNYGYTF; J: TRBJ1-2; V: TRBV27
CDR3: CASKDEGDWTDTQYF; J: TRBJ2-3; V: TRBV5-1
CDR3: CASSSPYWGDYGYTF; J: TRBJ1-2; V: TRBV7-9
CDR3: CATSRAPGGRRPYEQYF; J: TRBJ2-7; V: TRBV15
CDR3: CASSVAGGTAEAFF; J: TRBJ1-1; V: TRBV9
CDR3: CATGDRGGETQYF; J: TRBJ2-5; V: TRBV6-5
CDR3: CASSFWLGDSNEQFF; J: TRBJ2-1; V: TRBV28
CDR3: CASRDRGRGEQYF; J: -; V: TRBV19
CDR3: CSVEPLLANTGELFF; J: TRBJ2-2; V: TRBV29-1
CDR3: CASPGQMNTEAFF; J: TRBJ1-1; V: TRBV2
CDR3: CASSLFGPGNEQFF; J: TRBJ2-1; V: TRBV27
CDR3: CASSFGNTEAFF; J: TRBJ1-1; V: TRBV7-3
CDR3: CASIRDRGHYEQYF; J: TRBJ2-7; V: TRBV6-1
CDR3: CATSGGTSNQPQHF; J: TRBJ1-5; V: TRBV7-8
CDR3: CASSLAAGGEAFF; J: TRBJ1-1; V: TRBV7-9
CDR3: CASSLASGPYEQYF; J: TRBJ2-7; V: TRBV5-1
CDR3: CASSVGGGDEQFF; J: TRBJ2-1; V: TRBV9
CDR3: CASSPPGDQPQHF; J: TRBJ1-5; V: TRBV19
CDR3: CASSLFTDTQYF; J: TRBJ2-3; V: TRBV11-2
CDR3: CASSSTGGNEKLFF; J: TRBJ1-4; V: TRBV5-1
CDR3: CASSLYPIRGQGIRQPQHF; J: TRBJ1-5; V: TRBV27
CDR3: CASTQGSNYGYTF; J: TRBJ1-2; V: TRBV28
CDR3: CAWSTPTGGGQPQHF; J: TRBJ1-5; V: TRBV30
CDR3: CASRGSGGQQPQHF; J: TRBJ1-5; V: TRBV27
CDR3: CASSHIQGASNEKLFF; J: TRBJ1-4; V: TRBV11-2
CDR3: CASSVQRGSYNEQFF; J: TRBJ2-1; V: TRBV7-3
CDR3: CASSRGETDTQYF; J: TRBJ2-3; V: TRBV13
CDR3: CASSLDFSYEQYF; J: TRBJ2-7; V: TRBV28
CDR3: CASSSSGRAQFF; J: TRBJ2-1; V: TRBV28
CDR3: CAWSVGTGDQPQHF; J: TRBJ1-5; V: TRBV30
CDR3: CASSYSMRGNQPQHF; J: TRBJ1-5; V: TRBV6-5
CDR3: CASSTTSSGATYEQYF; J: -; V: TRBV4-2
CDR3: CASSAGLAGYNEQFF; J: TRBJ2-1; V: TRBV5-1
CDR3: CASSLRRTEAFF; J: TRBJ1-1; V: TRBV5-1
CDR3: CASSTRTGEFDEQFF; J: TRBJ2-1; V: TRBV27
CDR3: CASSSRTSGSGMGHNEQFF; J: TRBJ2-1; V: TRBV27
CDR3: CASSSLREQYF; J: TRBJ2-7; V: TRBV5-4
CDR3: CASSSQGSGNTIYF; J: TRBJ1-3; V: TRBV28
CDR3: CASGLVTGGPNYGYTF; J: TRBJ1-2; V: TRBV12-5
CDR3: CAGETGGGGYTF; J: TRBJ1-2; V: TRBV6-1
CDR3: CASSYRGQRTTEAFF; J: TRBJ1-1; V: TRBV6-6
CDR3: CASSEPHRDRVGETQYF; J: TRBJ2-5; V: TRBV2
CDR3: CASSPTWGQGSGNTIYF; J: TRBJ1-3; V: TRBV28
CDR3: CASSDSGLAGVEQFF; J: TRBJ2-1; V: TRBV6-4
CDR3: CASSLDSSGANVLTF; J: TRBJ2-6; V: TRBV27
CDR3: CATSRTGWGNTIYF; J: TRBJ1-3; V: TRBV15
CDR3: CASSLGDSRYEQYF; J: TRBJ2-7; V: TRBV7-9
CDR3: CASLESAGGPGWHEQFF; J: TRBJ2-1; V: TRBV19
CDR3: CASRPGLATYEQYF; J: -; V: TRBV4-1
CDR3: CASSVEASPPTDTQYF; J: TRBJ2-3; V: TRBV9
CDR3: CASSQIASGLGEQFF; J: TRBJ2-1; V: TRBV7-6